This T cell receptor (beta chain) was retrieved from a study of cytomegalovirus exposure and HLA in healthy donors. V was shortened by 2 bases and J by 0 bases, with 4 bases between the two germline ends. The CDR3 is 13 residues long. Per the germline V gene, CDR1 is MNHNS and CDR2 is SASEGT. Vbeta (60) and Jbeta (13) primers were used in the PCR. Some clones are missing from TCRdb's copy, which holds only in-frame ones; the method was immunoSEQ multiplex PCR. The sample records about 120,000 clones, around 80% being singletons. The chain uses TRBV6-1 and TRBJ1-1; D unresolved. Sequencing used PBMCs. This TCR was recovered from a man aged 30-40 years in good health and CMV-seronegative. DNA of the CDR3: TGTGCCAGCAGTGAACAATTGAACACTGAAGCTTTCTTT. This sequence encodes CASSEQLNTEAFF.